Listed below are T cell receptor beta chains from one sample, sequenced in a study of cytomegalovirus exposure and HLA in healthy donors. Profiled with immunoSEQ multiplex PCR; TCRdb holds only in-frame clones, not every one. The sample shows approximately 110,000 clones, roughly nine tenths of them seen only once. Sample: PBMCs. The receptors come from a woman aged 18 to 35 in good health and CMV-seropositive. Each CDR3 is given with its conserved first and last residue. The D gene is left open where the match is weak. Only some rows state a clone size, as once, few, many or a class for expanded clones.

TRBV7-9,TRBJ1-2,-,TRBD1,TGTGCCAGCAGCGACAGGGGTACGACGGATGGCTACACCTTC,CASSDRGTTDGYTF
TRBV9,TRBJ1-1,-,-,TGTGCCAGCAGCGCCCCGGGACATCACACTGAAGCTTTCTTT,CASSAPGHHTEAFF
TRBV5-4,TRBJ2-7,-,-,TGTGCCAGCAGCTTGGGCGGAGGCTACGAGCAGTACTTC,CASSLGGGYEQYF
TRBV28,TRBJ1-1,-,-,TGTGCCAGCAGTCCACTTTTGAGCCCAGCTTTCTTT,CASSPLLSPAFF
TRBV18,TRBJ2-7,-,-,TGTGCCAGCTCACCGGGGGGAGAGCAGTACTTC,CASSPGGEQYF
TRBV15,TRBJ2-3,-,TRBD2,TGTGCCACCAGCAGAGGAACTAGCGGGGGGGAACTCACAGATACGCAGTATTTT,CATSRGTSGGELTDTQYF
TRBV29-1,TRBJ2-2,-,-,TGCAGCCTCCGGGACTTAAACACCGGGGAGCTGTTTTTT,CSLRDLNTGELFF
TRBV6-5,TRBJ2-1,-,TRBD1,TGTGCCAGCAGCATAGCAGGGGGTGCGCAGTTCTTC,CASSIAGGAQFF
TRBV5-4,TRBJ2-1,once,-,TGTGCCAGCAGCTTGTCAGGGGTCTACAATGAGCAGTTCTTC,CASSLSGVYNEQFF
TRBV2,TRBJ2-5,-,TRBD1,TGTGCCAGCCTCCCGGGACAGGGTTGGGAGACCCAGTACTTC,CASLPGQGWETQYF
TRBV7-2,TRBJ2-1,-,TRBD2,TGTGCCAGCAGAACCGCTAGCGGGAGTTACAATGAGCAGTTCTTC,CASRTASGSYNEQFF
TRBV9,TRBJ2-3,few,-,TGTGCCAGCAGCGTAGGTGGGGGAAGAAGCGGGAGCACAGATACGCAGTATTTT,CASSVGGGRSGSTDTQYF
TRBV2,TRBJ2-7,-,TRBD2,TGTGCCAGCGGGACTAGCGGGGGCCTTACCTACGAGCAGTACTTC,CASGTSGGLTYEQYF
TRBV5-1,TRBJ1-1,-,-,TGCGCCAGCAGCTTGGCCACGACAGGCCCAAAGAAGAACACTGAAGCTTTCTTT,CASSLATTGPKKNTEAFF
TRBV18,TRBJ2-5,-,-,TGTGCCAGCTCACCAATCCAGGAGACCCAGTACTTC,CASSPIQETQYF
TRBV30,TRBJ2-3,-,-,TGTGCCGGGGAAACAGGTTATAGCACAGATACGCAGTATTTT,CAGETGYSTDTQYF
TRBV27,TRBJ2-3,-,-,TGTGCCAGCAGCCTACGGACTCCTAGCACAGATACGCAGTATTTT,CASSLRTPSTDTQYF
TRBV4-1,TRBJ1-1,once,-,TGCGCCAGCAGCCCCCGAACCAGGGACTTATTTGGAGCTTTCTTT,CASSPRTRDLFGAFF
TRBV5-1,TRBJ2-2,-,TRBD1,TGCGCCAGCAGCTTGGGACAGGGAGTCGGGGAGCTGTTTTTT,CASSLGQGVGELFF
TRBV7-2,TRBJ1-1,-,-,TGTGCCAGCAGCTTCTCGGAAGGGGCTGAAGCTTTCTTT,CASSFSEGAEAFF
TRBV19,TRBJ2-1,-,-,TGTGCCAGTAGTATTAATGTCTACAATGAGCAGTTCTTC,CASSINVYNEQFF
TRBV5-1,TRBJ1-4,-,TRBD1,TGCGCCAGCAGCACAGACAGGGCTCAAAATGAAAAACTGTTTTTT,CASSTDRAQNEKLFF
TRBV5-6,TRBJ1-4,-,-,TGTGCCAGCAGTTCCGTAGCGGGGTATAGGGAAAAACTGTTTTTT,CASSSVAGYREKLFF
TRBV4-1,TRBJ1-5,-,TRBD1,TGCGCCAGCAGCCAAGATTGGACAGGGGGAGCCAATCAGCCCCAGCATTTT,CASSQDWTGGANQPQHF
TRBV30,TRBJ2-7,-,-,TGTGCCTGGAGTGCGGGAAACGAGCAGTACTTC,CAWSAGNEQYF
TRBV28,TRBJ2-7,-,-,TGTGCCAGCAGGCCATGGGGGGGCGCCGAGCAGTACTTC,CASRPWGGAEQYF
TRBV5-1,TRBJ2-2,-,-,TGCGCCAGCAGCTTGGTCCCGGCCGGGGAGCTGTTTTTT,CASSLVPAGELFF
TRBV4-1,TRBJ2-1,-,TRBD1,TGCGCCAGCAGCCAACAGAACCTGGACAGGTACAATGAGCAGTTCTTC,CASSQQNLDRYNEQFF
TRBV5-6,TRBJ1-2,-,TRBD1,TGTGCCAGCAGCTCGGGGACAGGAGTCTATGGCTACACCTTC,CASSSGTGVYGYTF
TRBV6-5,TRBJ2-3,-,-,TGTGCCAGCAGTCCTAGCACAGATACGCAGTATTTT,CASSPSTDTQYF
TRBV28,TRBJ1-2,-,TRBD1,TGTGCCAGCAGCCCGACAGGGTCCAACTATGGCTACACCTTC,CASSPTGSNYGYTF
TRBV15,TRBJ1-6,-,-,TGTGCCACCAGCAGGAGGGAGCTGCGTTTGCCCCTCCACTTT,CATSRRELRLPLHF
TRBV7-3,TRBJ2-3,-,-,TGTGCCAGCAGCTTGAGTTCTTACACAGATACGCAGTATTTT,CASSLSSYTDTQYF
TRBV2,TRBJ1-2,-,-,TGTGCCAGCAGGGCGGACCCAGCAGGGGGCTACACCTTC,CASRADPAGGYTF
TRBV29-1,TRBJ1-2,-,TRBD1,TGCAGCGTTGAGAGGGACAGCTATGGCTACACCTTC,CSVERDSYGYTF
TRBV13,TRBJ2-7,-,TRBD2,TGTGCCAGCAGCTCACCCTTGAGGGTAGCGGGGGGCGCCTACGAGCAGTACTTC,CASSSPLRVAGGAYEQYF
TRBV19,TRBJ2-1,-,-,TGTGCCAGTAGTATGGGACTCATTCGTCATAATGAGCAGTTCTTC,CASSMGLIRHNEQFF
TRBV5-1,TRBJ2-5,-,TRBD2,TGCGCCAGCAGCTCTGGGACTAGCGGGGGGGCCGGGGAGACCCAGTACTTC,CASSSGTSGGAGETQYF
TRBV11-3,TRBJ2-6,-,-,TGTGCCAGCAGCACAACGAAATCTCGACAAAGTCGGGCCAACGTCCTGACTTTC,CASSTTKSRQSRANVLTF
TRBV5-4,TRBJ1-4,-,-,TGTGCCAGCACGCGGGATTTGGGGTCTAATGAAAAACTGTTTTTT,CASTRDLGSNEKLFF
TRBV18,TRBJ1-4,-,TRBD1,TGTGCCAGCTCGTTGACAGGGTCGAATAATGAAAAACTGTTTTTT,CASSLTGSNNEKLFF
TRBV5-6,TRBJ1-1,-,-,TGTGCCAGCAGCTCGCTCCAGGGTTGGACTGAAGCTTTCTTT,CASSSLQGWTEAFF
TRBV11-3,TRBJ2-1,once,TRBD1,TGTGCCAGCAGCCTACGACAGGGACAAAGGTTCTTC,CASSLRQGQRFF
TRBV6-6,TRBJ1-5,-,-,TGTGCCAGCAGTCATATGGAGGGGGGAGGGGGGCAGCCCCAGCATTTT,CASSHMEGGGGQPQHF